This T cell receptor beta chain was captured in a study of blood T cell repertoires in COVID-19. Study as a whole: Sites in the United States, Italy and Spain provided acute and convalescent COVID-19 samples.

The CDR3 sequence is 17 residues long. CDR1 is LNHDA, CDR2 SQIVND, per germline (reference sequence). V gave up 7 bases and J gave up 0 bases; unmatched junction bases: 11. Resolution of symptoms, clearance, or two negative PCRs was present in recovered Cohort 3 donors. Under the authors' procedure: Reference gene primer amplification gave estimated nucleated cell counts. Repertoires were generated with immunoSEQ multiplex PCR, while TCRdb's copy carries only in-frame clones and drops some. V and J calls and clone size are as listed in that table; D and trimming were resolved from the DNA. Counted here are about 370,000 clones, roughly nine tenths occurring once; the ten biggest clones make up less than 1.2%.

This receptor was obtained from a man between 18 and 29 years old who had recovered from COVID-19. The rearrangement uses TRBV19 and TRBJ2-1; 8 bases map to TRBD1. Sequencing input: PBMCs or T cells enriched from blood (not recorded which). The CDR3 DNA reads as TGTGCCAGTACCTCCCTACCAGGGGGCGGCTCCTACAATGAGCAGTTCTTC. It specifies CASTSLPGGGSYNEQFF.